This T cell receptor (beta chain) was obtained from a study of early T cells in non-severe SARS-CoV-2 infection. Study-level findings and limits: Matches to VDJdb favored anti-spike CD8 responses and missed private and CD4 specificities.

Of note for this clonotype: The antigen is not known.

TCRdb re-derived calls from the 5' RACE reads in MiXCR, one entry per CDR3 protein. The repertoire consists of about 49,000 distinct CDR3 sequences, with approximately 12% occurring once and the leading ten covering over 7.5%. The CDR3 consists of 14 residues. The V end was cut by 0 bases, the J end by 6 bases, with 12 bases between. Per the germline V gene, CDR1 is SGDLS and CDR2 is YYNGEE. The TCR sequence derives from an adult who was a healthcare worker with PCR-confirmed SARS-CoV-2 infection or an uninfected control (not recorded which). Sequenced material: whole blood. The J gene is TRBJ1-2, the V gene TRBV9; D is possibly TRBD1 (6 bases). CDR3 amino acids: CASSVEQGTDGYTF. The CDR3 DNA sequence: TGTGCCAGCAGCGTAGAACAGGGTACCGATGGCTACACCTTC.